The 29 T cell receptor beta chains listed next were all sequenced from one sample in a study of technical replicates of blood from several donors. TCRdb's copy holds only in-frame clones and misses some; the assay was immunoSEQ multiplex PCR. Of tens of thousands of clones detected, roughly 96% appear once; the ten largest clones hold 0.26%. The sample was T cells isolated from PBMCs. Every receptor here comes from a human donor in good health.

The chain carries TRBV19 and TRBJ2-7; TRBD1 aligns across 9 bases. The CDR3 is 15 amino acids. V lost 7 bases and J lost 5; bases outside the gene matches: 12. The germline gives CDR1 LNHDA, CDR2 SQIVND (reference sequence). Here the CDR3 reads CASTVTGGAIHEQYF. DNA for the CDR3: TGTGCCAGTACCGTAACAGGGGGCGCGATCCACGAGCAGTACTTC.

V and J are TRBV29-1 and TRBJ2-1; the match to TRBD2 covers 7 bases. This CDR3 has 17 amino acids. Germline values: CDR1 SQVTM, CDR2 ANQGSEA. V was clipped by 2 bases and J by 0 bases; unmatched bases: 10. The CDR3 DNA sequence: TGCAGCGTTGAATCCAGCGGGAAACATAGCTCCTACAATGAGCAGTTCTTC. It is translated as CSVESSGKHSSYNEQFF.

CDR3 DNA: TGTGCCATCGGGACAGGAGGAGGCTACACCTTC. It specifies CAIGTGGGYTF. J is TRBJ1-2 and V is TRBV28; TRBD1 matches 8 bases. In germline, CDR1 is MDHEN, CDR2 SYDVKM. The CDR3 covers 11 residues. Trimming took 10 bases from V and 8 from J; bases not matched to a gene: 6.

The rearrangement links TRBV9 to TRBJ1-3; D gene uncertain. The CDR3 loop spans 15 amino acids. Trimming stripped 0 bases from V and 4 bases from J, with 11 bases between. The germline CDR1 and CDR2 sequences are SGDLS and YYNGEE. The CDR3 loop is CASSVEESAGNTIYF. For the CDR3, the DNA is TGTGCCAGCAGCGTAGAGGAGTCAGCCGGAAACACCATATATTTT. Combining the CDR3 with reference TRBV9 and TRBJ1-3 gives the whole variable domain DSGVTQTPKHLITATGQRVTLRCSPRSGDLSVYWYQQSLDQGLQFLIQYYNGEERAKGNILERFSAQQFPDLHSELNLSSLELGDSALYFCASSVEESAGNTIYFGEGSWLTVV.

The V call is TRBV5-6, the J call TRBJ1-2, with a weak D call TRBD1 (6 bases). The V gene lost 1 base and the J gene lost 8 bases, with 12 bases spanning the gap. Germline V gene sequence: CDR1 SGHDT, CDR2 YYEEEE. The CDR3 runs to 13 residues. The DNA of the CDR3 is TGTGCCAGCAGCTTGTGGGGGACAAGCGGCTACACCTTC. Translation gives CASSLWGTSGYTF.

The CDR3 DNA sequence: TGTGCCTGGGTCCCACCGGGACAGGGAAGGCTTAGATGGGATGAGCAGTTCTTC. Translated, it gives CAWVPPGQGRLRWDEQFF. The gene calls are TRBV30 and TRBJ2-1, with 9 bases identical to TRBD1. The CDR3 totals 18 residues. V was pared by 5 bases and J by 8 bases, with 22 bases of the junction left unmatched. CDR1 is GTSNPN, CDR2 SVGIG, per germline (reference sequence).

The chain recombines TRBV5-4 with TRBJ2-5; D perhaps matches TRBD2 (5 bases). Per germline, CDR1 SGHNT and CDR2 YYREEE (reference sequence). This CDR3 spans 13 amino acids. The V end lost 1 base, the J end lost 2 bases, and 6 bases lay between the germline ends. The CDR3 nucleotides are TGTGCCAGCAGCTTGCGGGGTCAAGAGACCCAGTACTTC. Translation: CASSLRGQETQYF.

This chain joins TRBV5-5 and TRBJ1-5; D unresolved. This CDR3 region has 16 residues. Germline V gene sequence: CDR1 SGHKS, CDR2 YYEKEE (reference sequence). V was trimmed by 1 base and J by 6 bases, leaving 17 bases between them. The CDR3, as DNA: TGTGCCAGCAGCTTGTCCCCGATTAGCGGGAGTCAGCCCCAGCATTTT. Residues: CASSLSPISGSQPQHF.

The chain couples TRBV9 to TRBJ2-5, with D perhaps TRBD2 (6 bases). Trimming removed 0 bases at V and 2 bases at J, with 8 bases between. CDR1 and CDR2 from the germline V gene are SGDLS and YYNGEE. The CDR3 extends over 14 amino acids. CDR3 bases: TGTGCCAGCAGCGTAGTTAGCGGACAAGAGACCCAGTACTTC. It codes for CASSVVSGQETQYF.

A remark on this clone: Compared with germline, one end of the junction differs, possibly owing to a read error. The chain couples TRBV9 to TRBJ1-1; a weak D match, TRBD1 (5 bases). The CDR3 sequence is 16 residues long. Germline CDR1 and CDR2: SGDLS and YYNGEE. The CDR3: CAGSVVVGGGTAEAFF. The CDR3 nucleotides read TGTGCCGGCAGCGTAGTTGTGGGGGGAGGGACTGCTGAAGCTTTCTTT.

The V and J genes are TRBV6-5 and TRBJ1-5; possibly TRBD1 for D (6 bases). Germline CDR1 reads MNHEY; CDR2 reads SVGAGI. The CDR3 runs 14 residues. The V end was cut by 2 bases, the J end by 5 bases, with 10 bases between. In nucleotides, the CDR3 is TGTGCCAGCAGTTACGGGGGGGCGGATCAGCCCCAGCATTTT. The encoded protein is CASSYGGADQPQHF.

CDR3 sequence reads: CASKPGQGQNQPQHF. CDR3 nucleotide sequence: TGTGCCAGCAAGCCAGGACAGGGACAGAATCAGCCCCAGCATTTT. The chain couples TRBV6-1 to TRBJ1-5; the match to TRBD1 covers 8 bases. This CDR3 spans 15 amino acids. Germline CDR1 is MNHNS and CDR2 is SASEGT. V trimming: 7 bases; J trimming: 4 bases; junction bases outside the gene matches: 9.

The chain has TRBV2 and TRBJ2-1; no firm D call. The CDR3 contains 11 residues. V lost 5 bases and J 4 bases, leaving 3 bases between the germline ends. Germline assignment: CDR1 SNHLY and CDR2 FYNNEI. The DNA for the CDR3 is TGTGCCAGCAGTCGGTACAATGAGCAGTTCTTC. It yields the protein CASSRYNEQFF.

The V gene is TRBV6-1, the J gene TRBJ1-2; TRBD1 agrees at 9 bases. V shed 4 bases and J 7 bases; nucleotides not matched to a gene: 13. CDR1 is MNHNS, CDR2 SASEGT, per germline. CDR3 length: 16 residues. The CDR3 here is CASSARSQGASGGYTF. As DNA, the CDR3 is TGTGCCAGCAGTGCACGATCACAGGGGGCGTCCGGTGGCTACACCTTC.

CDR3 sequence (DNA): TGTGCCAGCAGCGTAGGGGGGACAGCGATGGGGGATGAGCAGTTCTTC. Translation gives CASSVGGTAMGDEQFF. The chain has TRBV9 and TRBJ2-1, with 7 nucleotides matching TRBD1. V shed 0 bases and J 8 bases; nucleotides not matched to a gene: 11. This CDR3 is built from 16 residues. Germline CDR1 is SGDLS and CDR2 is YYNGEE.

The rearrangement links TRBV29-1 to TRBJ1-1; D is unresolved. The CDR3 consists of 10 residues. Trimming left V 6 bases short and J 8 bases short, with 10 bases between. The germline V gene encodes CDR1 SQVTM and CDR2 ANQGSEA. Written as DNA, the CDR3 is TGCAGCGTCGCCCACAACGAAGCTTTCTTT. This translates into CSVAHNEAFF.

J is TRBJ2-7 and V is TRBV7-9; 8 bases are a match to TRBD1. CDR1 SEHNR and CDR2 FQNEAQ come from the germline V gene (reference sequence). CDR3 length equals 15 residues. The ends lost 5 bases at V and 2 bases at J; junction bases unmatched: 8. CDR3 amino acids: CASSLSSGQAYEQYF. The CDR3 nucleotides are TGTGCCAGCAGCCTCTCTTCGGGACAGGCCTACGAGCAGTACTTC.

The chain carries TRBV5-1 and TRBJ2-7; TRBD2 aligns across 14 bases. Trimming at V came to 4 bases and at J to 9 bases, leaving 6 bases not matched to a gene. The V gene's germline CDR1 is SGHRS and CDR2 YFSETQ. The CDR3 runs to 14 residues. The DNA of the CDR3 is TGCGCCAGCAGCGGGACTAGCGGGGGCCCTGGGCAGTACTTC. This encodes CASSGTSGGPGQYF.

This rearrangement joins TRBV6-1 to TRBJ1-1; D is perhaps TRBD1 (6 bases). Between the trimmed V and J ends, which lost 6 bases and 6 bases, there was a span of 14 bases. The germline CDR1 and CDR2 sequences are MNHNS and SASEGT. The CDR3 spans 13 residues. The CDR3 loop reads CASRDNRVAEAFF. DNA for the CDR3: TGTGCCAGCAGAGACAACAGGGTCGCTGAAGCTTTCTTT.

This chain uses TRBV9 with TRBJ2-2; TRBD1 agrees at 7 bases. The junction had 8 bases not matched to a gene; V was cut back by 1 base and J by 5 bases. This CDR3 comprises 16 residues. The germline V gene has CDR1 SGDLS and CDR2 YYNGEE. The DNA for the CDR3 is TGTGCCAGCAGCGTAAAGAGACAGGGTAATACCGGGGAGCTGTTTTTT. Protein product: CASSVKRQGNTGELFF.

The chain links TRBV12-5 to TRBJ2-1; 8 positions match TRBD2. The germline CDR1 and CDR2 sequences are LGHNT and FRNRAP. With 5 bases clipped from V and 1 base from J, the junction kept 16 bases outside the gene matches. This CDR3 has 19 amino acids. CDR3 nucleotides: TGTGCTAGTGGTATCGGGACTAGTGACCTCCAGGGGTCCTACAATGAGCAGTTCTTC. The encoded protein is CASGIGTSDLQGSYNEQFF.

This chain links TRBV5-1 with TRBJ2-3; D is undetermined. Germline loops: CDR1 SGHRS, CDR2 YFSETQ. CDR3 length: 17 amino acids. Trimming cost V 3 bases and J 1 base, with 18 bases left between them. CDR3 coding DNA: TGCGCCAGCAGCTCGGAACCCCGGCACTACCGCACAGATACGCAGTATTTT. Encoded protein: CASSSEPRHYRTDTQYF.

The chain's CDR3 is CASSVGIQGAGNTIYF. The CDR3 DNA reads TGTGCCAGCAGCGTAGGGATACAGGGGGCTGGAAACACCATATATTTT. This chain uses TRBV9 with TRBJ1-3; 8 bases line up with TRBD1. The CDR3 runs to 16 residues. Germline V gene lookup returns CDR1 SGDLS and CDR2 YYNGEE. With 0 bases clipped from V and 2 bases from J, the junction kept 4 bases outside the gene matches.

The chain uses TRBV5-1 and TRBJ2-7; 9 bases are shared with TRBD1. The junction had 10 bases not matched to a gene; V was cut back by 3 bases and J by 3 bases. The germline V gene has CDR1 SGHRS and CDR2 YFSETQ. CDR3 length: 16 amino acids. The CDR3 nucleotides are TGCGCCAGCAGCTCGGGGCCACAGGGGGCGGGCTACGAGCAGTACTTC. Translated, it gives CASSSGPQGAGYEQYF.

The CDR3 DNA follows: TGTGCCACCAGCAGTACAGCCGGGACAGGGCCCTTGGGCGAAGCTTTCTTT. Translating it yields CATSSTAGTGPLGEAFF. The rearrangement joins TRBV15 to TRBJ1-1; 9 bases are shared with TRBD1. Germline values: CDR1 LNHNV, CDR2 YYDKDF (reference sequence). CDR3 length: 17 residues. With V trimmed by 3 bases and J by 8 bases, 16 bases remained unmatched.

V is TRBV5-1 and J is TRBJ2-5, with a weak D call TRBD2 (6 bases). Trimming took 0 bases from V and 5 from J, leaving 11 bases between them. The CDR3 has 14 amino acids. The germline V gene encodes CDR1 SGHRS and CDR2 YFSETQ. This chain's CDR3 is CASSLAEGYETQYF. In DNA form, the CDR3 reads TGCGCCAGCAGCTTGGCGGAGGGGTATGAGACCCAGTACTTC.

The chain carries TRBV11-3 and TRBJ1-3; D not certain. The CDR3 runs to 14 residues. The V end was cut by 4 bases, the J end by 4 bases, with 11 bases between. Germline V gives CDR1 SGHNT, CDR2 YENEEA. CDR3 bases: TGTGCCAGCAGCTCCCTGGCGGTGGGAAACACCATATATTTT. Protein product: CASSSLAVGNTIYF.

The rearrangement joins TRBV15 to TRBJ2-5; 9 bases fit TRBD1. V shed 0 bases, J shed 5 bases, and the junction held 10 bases outside the gene matches. Per the germline V gene, CDR1 is LNHNV and CDR2 is YYDKDF (reference sequence). The CDR3 totals 17 residues. CDR3 sequence (DNA): TGTGCCACCAGCAGAGATCTTCCGGGACAGGGTGGCGAGACCCAGTACTTC. Residues: CATSRDLPGQGGETQYF.

V gene TRBV6-1 combines with J gene TRBJ2-5; D gene uncertain. V lost 2 bases to trimming and J lost 2 bases, with 9 bases between them. This CDR3 has 14 amino acids. Germline V lookup: CDR1 MNHNS, CDR2 SASEGT. CDR3 sequence: CASSENTEQETQYF. In nucleotides, the CDR3 is TGTGCCAGCAGTGAAAACACAGAACAAGAGACCCAGTACTTC.